A single sample is the source of the 24 T cell receptor beta chains below, sequenced in a study of CD8+ T cells in alopecia areata. Sorting relied on CD4, CD8alpha, NKG2D, NKG2ACE and other markers applied to pooled cutaneous lymph node cells. After isolation, RNA underwent reverse transcription to generate cDNA as the sequencing template. Data came from immunoSEQ multiplex PCR; TCRdb stores just in-frame clones and leaves some out. The sample is made up of over 250,000 clones, none counted only once. Input material: CD4+ T cells sorted from a lymph node. Receptor source: a C3H/HeJ mouse with alopecia areata. MHC haplotype of the strain: H2-k.

Comment on this clone: Gene names denote mouse genes. Read coverage stops 4 residues before the CDR3 terminus; the germline J gene supplies the remainder. This chain connects TRBV5 to TRBJ2-3, with 7 nucleotides matching TRBD1. CDR3 size: 15 residues. Germline values: CDR1 LGHNA, CDR2 YNLKQL (reference sequence). V shed 4 bases, J shed 1 base, and the junction held 5 bases outside the gene matches. The CDR3 sequence is CASSLHRGGAETLYF. The sequenced part of the CDR3 DNA is TGTGCCAGCAGCCTCCACAGGGGTGGTGCAGAA.

This clone was picked up many times. Mouse gene names apply. The read halts 4 residues ahead of the CDR3 end, with the missing end drawn from the germline J gene. Other DNA sequences in this specimen translate into the identical CDR3. The chain joins TRBV13-1 to TRBJ2-2, with D perhaps matching TRBD1 (5 bases). The germline V gene encodes CDR1 NSHNY and CDR2 SYGAGN. This CDR3 has 13 amino acids. V shed 4 bases and J shed 1 base, with 5 bases lying between them. CDR3 loop: CASSQGNTGQLYF. CDR3 DNA, as far as it was read: TGTGCCAGCAGTCAGGGAAACACCGGG.

This clone occurred a few times. Each gene name is a mouse one. The read terminates 4 residues before the CDR3 end, so the remaining end is supplied by the germline J gene. At the DNA level, this CDR3 is encoded by other sequences in the same sample as well. The gene calls are TRBV1 and TRBJ2-7; 7 bases map to TRBD1. The CDR3 runs to 13 residues. CDR1 NSQYPW and CDR2 LRSPGD come from the germline V gene (reference sequence). V was clipped by 3 bases and J by 3 bases; unmatched bases: 2. CDR3 DNA (partial): TGCACCTGCAGTGCTGACAGGGTCTAT. Translating it yields CTCSADRVY. The full CDR3 protein reads CTCSADRVYEQYF. The full variable domain, with the rest looked up from reference TRBV1 and TRBJ2-7, is VTLLEQNPRWRLVPRGQAVNLRCILKNSQYPWMSWYQQDLQKQLQWLFTLRSPGDKEVKSLPGADYLATRVTDTELRLQVANMSQGRTLYCTCSADRVYEQYFGPGTRLTVL.

This clone appeared a few times. Mouse gene names apply. The DNA ends 4 residues before the CDR3 does, and the rest of the CDR3 is filled in from the germline J gene. The rearrangement links TRBV1 to TRBJ1-2; no clear D gene. V was clipped by 3 bases and J by 0 bases, with 8 bases between them. Germline V gives CDR1 NSQYPW, CDR2 LRSPGD (reference sequence). The CDR3 runs 14 residues. The DNA read from the CDR3 is TGCACCTGCAGTGCTAGCCACACAAACTCC. Its protein is CTCSASHTNS. The full CDR3 protein is CTCSASHTNSDYTF.

This clone has just a few counts. The germline and genes are mouse ones. Read coverage stops 4 residues before the CDR3 terminus; the germline J gene supplies the remainder. This chain joins TRBV13-2 and TRBJ2-2, with 8 positions matching TRBD1. The CDR3 has 14 amino acids. The V segment lost 4 bases and the J segment 4 bases; nucleotides outside the gene matches: 3. CDR1 and CDR2 (germline): NNHNN, SYGAGS (reference sequence). The CDR3 loop is CASGQGAITGQLYF. The covered CDR3 bases are TGTGCCAGCGGTCAGGGGGCGATCACCGGG.

In its sample, this clone was seen a few times. All gene names here are mouse names. The read comes to an end 4 residues before the CDR3 does, leaving the germline J gene to fill in the end. The rearrangement links TRBV1 to TRBJ2-3; tentatively, D is TRBD1 (6 bases). The CDR3 has 16 amino acids. V lost 0 bases and J lost 3, with 13 bases in between. Germline CDR1 and CDR2: NSQYPW and LRSPGD (reference sequence). CDR3 sequence reads: CTCSADGTKRAETLYF. CDR3 DNA (partial): TGCACCTGCAGTGCAGACGGGACAAAAAGGGCAGAA. Supplemented by reference TRBV1 and TRBJ2-3, the full variable domain reads VTLLEQNPRWRLVPRGQAVNLRCILKNSQYPWMSWYQQDLQKQLQWLFTLRSPGDKEVKSLPGADYLATRVTDTELRLQVANMSQGRTLYCTCSADGTKRAETLYFGSGTRLTVL.

There are a few counts of this clone. Gene names follow the mouse nomenclature. The read halts 4 residues ahead of the CDR3 end, with the missing end drawn from the germline J gene. The rearrangement joins TRBV19 to TRBJ2-2, with 7 positions matching TRBD1. Per the germline V gene, CDR1 is FNHDT and CDR2 is SITEND (reference sequence). V lost 4 bases, J lost 4 bases, and 7 bases stayed unmatched. The length of the CDR3 is 15 residues. CDR3 bases read: TGTGCCAGCAGTCGACAGGGACCGGCCACCGGG. Protein sequence: CASSRQGPATG. The CDR3 in full is CASSRQGPATGQLYF.

This clone appeared a few times. All gene names here are mouse names. The read halts 4 residues ahead of the CDR3 end, with the missing end drawn from the germline J gene. Other DNA sequences of this sample code for an identical CDR3. V and J are TRBV1 and TRBJ2-2; the match to TRBD1 covers 9 bases. The junction had 0 bases not matched to a gene; V was cut back by 0 bases and J by 1 base. The germline gives CDR1 NSQYPW, CDR2 LRSPGD (reference sequence). The CDR3 spans 16 residues. CDR3 protein: CTCSAETGGNTGQLYF. The covered CDR3 bases are TGCACCTGCAGTGCAGAGACAGGGGGAAACACCGGG.

This clone has only a few counts. Gene names and germline match the mouse. The DNA ends 4 residues before the CDR3 does, and the rest of the CDR3 is filled in from the germline J gene. The J gene is TRBJ1-2, the V gene TRBV1, with 7 bases fitting TRBD1. Germline V lookup: CDR1 NSQYPW, CDR2 LRSPGD (reference sequence). CDR3 size: 14 residues. Trimming cost V 3 bases and J 3 bases; bases outside gene matches: 4. CDR3 bases read: TGCACCTGCAGTGCCCCGACAGGGTACTCC. It codes for CTCSAPTGYS. The CDR3 as a whole reads CTCSAPTGYSDYTF.

The table lists this clone with a few counts. Mouse names are used for the genes. CDR3 sequence: CASSQDWGGANTGQLYF. CDR3 DNA, as far as it was read: TGTGCCAGCAGCCAAGACTGGGGGGGTGCAAACACCGGG. The J gene is TRBJ2-2, the V gene TRBV5, with 9 bases identical to TRBD2. The read comes to an end 4 residues before the CDR3 does, leaving the germline J gene to fill in the end. The ends lost 0 bases at V and 0 bases at J; junction bases unmatched: 2. The CDR3 is made up of 17 amino acids. CDR1 and CDR2 from the germline V gene are LGHNA and YNLKQL (reference sequence).

As for this clone: Gene names refer to mouse genes. The CDR3 extends 4 residues past the end of the read, so its final part is completed from the germline J gene. The gene calls are TRBV17 and TRBJ2-7; 10 bases are a match to TRBD2. This CDR3 is 18 amino acids long. The germline V gene encodes CDR1 MNHDT and CDR2 YYDKIL. Partial CDR3 DNA: TGTGCTAGCAGTAGAGCCTCCTCGACTGGGGGGACCCTATAT. This translates into CASSRASSTGGTLY. The whole CDR3 region reads CASSRASSTGGTLYEQYF.

This clone was seen only a few times. These gene names are mouse names. The CDR3 end falls 4 residues outside the read, so it is completed with the germline J gene. The chain is built from TRBV31 and TRBJ2-4; TRBD2 aligns across 7 bases. CDR1 GKSSPN and CDR2 SITVG come from the germline V gene. This CDR3 spans 12 amino acids. CDR3 amino acids: CAWSGLENTLYF. The DNA read from the CDR3 is TGTGCCTGGAGTGGACTGGAAAAC.

This clone occurred a few times. The listed genes are named as in mouse. The CDR3 end falls 3 residues outside the read, so it is completed with the germline J gene. The chain employs TRBV19 and TRBJ1-6, with D maybe TRBD1 (6 bases). TRBJ1-6 is recorded as an ORF, its role being uncertain. From germline, CDR1 is FNHDT and CDR2 SITEND (reference sequence). The CDR3 consists of 15 residues. V lost 5 bases, J lost 0 bases, and 9 bases lay in between. Here the CDR3 reads CASRPTGSYNSPLYF. The DNA read from the CDR3 is TGTGCCAGCAGACCGACAGGTTCCTATAATTCGCCC.

This clone was seen a handful of times. The genes are named according to mouse. Coverage ceases 4 residues before the CDR3 finishes, and the germline J gene fills in the end. V is TRBV14 and J is TRBJ2-2, with 9 bases identical to TRBD1. The CDR3 is made up of 15 amino acids. Germline V gene sequence: CDR1 SGHDT, CDR2 FRDEAV. V lost 6 bases and J lost 4; bases outside the gene matches: 7. CDR3 DNA, as far as it was read: TGTGCCAGCAAGGACAGGGGAGAGGGCACCGGG. Its protein product is CASKDRGEGTG. The complete CDR3 sequence is CASKDRGEGTGQLYF.

This clone was seen only a few times. Here the gene names and germline are mouse. The sample contains more than one DNA sequence encoding this CDR3. CDR3 DNA, as far as it was read: TGTGCCAGCAGCCAAGAGGGACTTCAAGAC. Amino acids: CASSQEGLQD. The CDR3 reads in full as CASSQEGLQDTQYF. J is TRBJ2-5 and V is TRBV5, with D possibly matching TRBD2 (6 bases). The read finishes 4 residues shy of the CDR3 end, and the germline J gene is used to complete it. Trimming stripped 0 bases from V and 3 bases from J, with 7 bases between. The CDR3 totals 14 residues. Germline CDR1 reads LGHNA; CDR2 reads YNLKQL (reference sequence).

In its sample, this clone was seen a few times. The genes are named according to mouse. Read data end 4 residues before the CDR3 end; the end is taken from the germline J gene. The same CDR3 arises from other DNA sequences in this sample as well. The chain links TRBV13-1 to TRBJ2-1; TRBD2 matches at 11 bases. Trimming removed 3 bases from V and 0 bases from J; junction bases left unmatched: 2. The CDR3 contains 16 residues. The V gene's germline CDR1 is NSHNY and CDR2 SYGAGN. The CDR3 is CASSGGLGVNYAEQFF. CDR3 DNA, as far as it was read: TGTGCCAGCAGTGGGGGACTGGGGGTTAACTATGCT.

In this sample, this clone turned up a few times. Gene labels here are mouse ones. The sequenced fragment ends 4 residues before the CDR3 boundary, so the rest is inferred from the germline J gene. This chain joins TRBV13-1 and TRBJ2-1; 8 positions match TRBD2. This CDR3 has 15 residues. CDR1 and CDR2 (germline): NSHNY, SYGAGN. J lost 4 bases, V lost 0 bases, and 3 bases had no gene match. The part of the CDR3 DNA that was read is TGTGCCAGCAGTGATGTTGTGGGGGGGTATGCT. Translation gives CASSDVVGGYA. Given in full, the CDR3 is CASSDVVGGYAEQFF.

With respect to this clone: All gene names here are mouse names. The read terminates 4 residues before the CDR3 end, so the remaining end is supplied by the germline J gene. The chain has TRBV29 and TRBJ2-1; D is perhaps TRBD1 (6 bases). Germline CDR1 and CDR2: MSHET and SYDVDS. CDR3 length equals 14 residues. Trimming shortened V by 8 bases and J by 0 bases, and 11 bases separated the two germline ends. The CDR3 sequence is CASLRDNNYAEQFF. The part of the CDR3 DNA that was read is TGTGCTAGCCTCCGGGACAATAACTATGCT.

Remarks on this clone: These gene names are mouse names. Other DNA sequences in the sample encode the same CDR3. CDR3 loop: CASSPPGTGNYEQYF. Partial CDR3 DNA: TGTGCCAGCAGCCCCCCCGGGACTGGGAATTAT. V and J are TRBV5 and TRBJ2-7; 9 bases match TRBD2. The CDR3 end lies 4 residues beyond the end of the read and is filled in from the germline J gene. Germline CDR1 and CDR2: LGHNA and YNLKQL (reference sequence). The CDR3 covers 15 residues.

This clone was detected a few times. A clone one base away is much larger, so this may be a read error. The gene names here belong to mouse. Other DNA sequences in this sample translate to the same CDR3. The CDR3 bases that were read are TGTGCCAGCCGTCGGGACAAAAACTCC. Its translation: CASRRDKNS. The full-length CDR3 reads as CASRRDKNSDYTF. This chain connects TRBV13-1 to TRBJ1-2; a possible D gene is TRBD1 (6 bases). Coverage ceases 4 residues before the CDR3 finishes, and the germline J gene fills in the end. The CDR3 extends over 13 amino acids. The germline CDR1 and CDR2 sequences are NSHNY and SYGAGN. V was cut by 7 bases and J by 1 base, with 11 bases left in between.

This clone was detected ten times or more. Gene labels here are mouse ones. The read falls 4 residues short of the CDR3 end, and the missing part is taken from the germline J gene. Other DNA sequences in this sample translate to the same CDR3. The genes are TRBV19 and TRBJ1-2; D perhaps matches TRBD1 (6 bases). The CDR3 is 13 residues long. The germline V and J ends were trimmed by 5 bases and 0 bases, with 8 bases remaining between them. Per the germline V gene, CDR1 is FNHDT and CDR2 is SITEND (reference sequence). The CDR3 here is CASRRQANSDYTF. Incomplete CDR3 DNA: TGTGCCAGCAGAAGACAGGCAAACTCC.

Comments on this clone: All gene names here are mouse names. The identical CDR3 is also encoded by other nucleotide sequences in the sample. The CDR3 loop is CASSLSRANSDYTF. CDR3 bases read: TGTGCTAGCAGTTTATCGAGGGCAAACTCC. V and J are TRBV29 and TRBJ1-2; unclear D gene. The read halts 4 residues ahead of the CDR3 end, with the missing end drawn from the germline J gene. CDR3 size: 14 residues. The ends were cut back, 0 bases at V and 0 bases at J, with 5 bases in the middle. The germline V gene has CDR1 MSHET and CDR2 SYDVDS. The full variable domain, in which reference TRBV29 and TRBJ1-2 provide the parts outside the CDR3, is DMKVTQMPRYLIKRMGENVLLECGQDMSHETMYWYRQDPGLGLQLIYISYDVDSNSEGDIPKGYRVSRKKREHFSLILDSAKTNQTSVYFCASSLSRANSDYTFGSGTRLLVI.

For this clone: Gene names are the mouse ones. The read finishes 4 residues shy of the CDR3 end, and the germline J gene is used to complete it. The chain couples TRBV5 to TRBJ1-1; a weak D match, TRBD1 (6 bases). The CDR3 is made up of 15 amino acids. The germline CDR1 and CDR2 sequences are LGHNA and YNLKQL (reference sequence). Trimming left V 2 bases short and J 1 base short, with 11 bases between. The CDR3 protein is CASSQTRDKNTEVFF. CDR3 DNA (partial): TGTGCCAGCAGCCAAACCCGGGACAAAAACACA.

Comments on this clone: Genes and germline are mouse. The read comes to an end 4 residues before the CDR3 does, leaving the germline J gene to fill in the end. This chain uses TRBV21 with TRBJ1-1; possibly TRBD1 for D (6 bases). TRBV21 is noted as an ORF with a role that remains uncertain. V dropped 0 bases and J dropped 1 base, with 9 bases sitting between them. The CDR3 length is 15 residues. The CDR3 is CASSQSSQGNTEVFF. CDR3 DNA, as far as it was read: TGTGCTAGCAGTCAATCGTCACAGGGGAACACA.